This T cell receptor (beta chain) stems from a study of T-cell reconstitution after alpha-beta-depleted transplantation in children. With V trimmed by 0 bases and J by 7 bases, 6 bases remained unmatched. Per germline, CDR1 MNHEY and CDR2 SVGEGT. The CDR3 sequence is 16 residues long. This clonotype appeared a few times. TCRbeta library construction was performed incorporating unique molecular identifiers. TCRdb processed the PCR reads anew with MiXCR; each CDR3 protein has one entry. The sample has 60,000 to 80,000 distinct CDR3 sequences, 7% to 8% seen once. This sequence joins TRBV6-2 or TRBV6-3 and TRBJ2-1; TRBD2 agrees at 10 bases. The specimen was PBMCs from the stem cell graft donor, collected from the stem cell graft. The receptor comes from a human donor who donated a stem cell graft to a child with acute lymphoblastic leukemia. The CDR3 is CASSYSRKREGNEQFF. For the CDR3, the DNA is TGTGCCAGCAGTTACTCGCGGAAGCGGGAGGGGAATGAGCAGTTCTTC.